What follows describes a single T cell receptor (beta chain). The specificity of this receptor is unknown. There are no base qualities to consult, and no much larger clone falls within one base. Library preparation was by the immunoSEQ multiplex PCR assay. TCRdb holds this immuneACCESS table with in-frame rearrangements only. Some clones are missing; in checked studies, unresolved V genes explain under half, and the rest has no known cause. The sample table shows tens of thousands of clones, and 91% are seen once. The leading ten clones occupy roughly 1.4% of the sample. The data originate from a study of T cell changes during pregnancy in multiple sclerosis (dated by TCRdb to about 2019). About the investigation overall: Changes in the T cell repertoire over the course of pregnancy were examined in this study in women with multiple sclerosis.

The germline V gene gives CDR1 as KGHSH and CDR2 as LQKENI. The CDR3 runs 15 amino acids, cysteine and phenylalanine included. Only the CDR3 part of the read is kept: 45 bases, read in frame from the first base. V was cut back by 5 bases and J by 5 bases, leaving a gap of 15 bases between them. The source of this sequence is a female donor in good health, enrolled as a control in a pregnancy study. The source material was peripheral blood, sampled in the third trimester of pregnancy. Recombination linked TRBV18 to TRBJ2-2, with the D gene uncertain. The CDR3 loop reads CASSKAEPPTGELFF. The bases read TGTGCCAGCTCAAAGGCGGAACCTCCGACCGGGGAGCTGTTTTTT.